This T cell receptor beta chain was captured in a study of cytomegalovirus exposure and HLA in healthy donors. Across the study: The same platform was used for the roughly 120 validation repertoires and the approximately 670 first-cohort repertoires, a later analysis reported. Overall study findings and caveats: Cytomegalovirus-associated TCR beta chains were listed, numbering 150 to 200.

Remarks on this clone: As yet, its antigen is unknown.

Sequenced by immunoSEQ multiplex PCR; TCRdb stores in-frame clones only, minus some. Of about 150,000 clones in the sample, 70% to 90% were seen once. The sequencing sample was made of PBMCs. The clonotype originates from a man between 18 and 29 years old in good health and CMV-seropositive.

DNA for the CDR3: TGTGCCAGCTCGCCCCGGACAGGGGGCTACGAGCAGTACTTC. Protein product: CASSPRTGGYEQYF. The chain joins TRBV18 to TRBJ2-7; TRBD1 agrees at 10 bases. The J segment lost 3 bases and the V segment lost 6 bases, leaving 5 bases of the junction unmatched. CDR1 KGHSH and CDR2 LQKENI come from the germline V gene. The CDR3 is made up of 14 amino acids.